This T cell receptor beta chain was profiled in a study of T cells after yellow fever vaccination. Points from the study as a whole: Primary-vaccination clones mostly resurfaced post-booster (about 96% CD4, more than 85% CD8).

Germline V gene lookup returns CDR1 SEHNR and CDR2 FQNEAQ (reference sequence). V lost 3 bases and J 4 bases, leaving 15 bases between the germline ends. The CDR3 has 15 amino acids. Concerning this clonotype itself: Its antigen is not identified.

TCRdb reprocessed the 5' RACE reads with MiXCR, giving one entry per CDR3 protein. The sample gives approximately 300,000 distinct CDR3 sequences, 8.5% to 9% of which show up once; about a sixth is in the top ten. The receptor's source is a man younger than 35 who received the YFV17D yellow fever vaccine. The specimen comprised PBMCs, sampled on the day of the first yellow fever vaccination. The V gene is TRBV7-9, the J gene TRBJ2-5, with D perhaps being TRBD1 or TRBD2 (6 bases each). DNA of the CDR3: TGTGCCAGCAGCTTGCCAGGGGAGGTGGGAGAGACCCAGTACTTC. This sequence encodes CASSLPGEVGETQYF.